What follows are 18 T cell receptor beta chains derived from one specimen sequenced in a study of persistence of HIV-infected CD4 T cells (dated by TCRdb to 2019 to 2021). Antigens of these TCRs are unknown. This specimen's treatment or condition label, per the study, means: suppressive antiretroviral therapy. A pool of overlapping HIV-1 Gag 15-mer peptides was used at 1 ug per peptide per mL for cell stimulation. Nonresponding CD40L-negative CD69-negative CD45RO-high memory CD4+ T cells were sorted as memory populations depleted of antigen-responding cells. The immunoSEQ hsTCRB assay version 4 in survey mode was used to sequence TCRbeta repertoires from genomic DNA. TCRdb retrieved this table from immuneACCESS and kept in-frame rearrangements only. Not all clones are present; in checked studies, unresolved V genes account for under half, and no reason is known for the remainder. The sample table records roughly 60,000 clones; roughly 77% of these occur just once. The top ten constitute 1.5% to 2% of the sample.

The sequences come from CD4+ T cells sorted from PBMCs after approximately 18-hour stimulation, collected from a patient who received antiretroviral therapy. What the cell subset or site label conveys for this sample: CD40L-CD69- CD45RO-high memory CD4 T cells not responding to Gag peptides. The receptors were sampled from an adult man with HIV who was CMV-seropositive.

This clone has only a few counts. The chain joins TRBV28 to TRBJ1-5; TRBD1 aligns across 7 bases. Germline CDR1 reads MDHEN; CDR2 reads SYDVKM. This CDR3 has 14 amino acids. The junction had 6 bases not matched to a gene; V was cut back by 3 bases and J by 7 bases. CDR3 residues: CASSFSTGAQPQHF. The CDR3 nucleotides are TGTGCCAGCAGTTTTTCAACAGGGGCCCAGCCCCAGCATTTT.

This rearrangement joins TRBV5-1 to TRBJ2-7, with 10 bases fitting TRBD2. CDR1 and CDR2 (germline): SGHRS, YFSETQ. The J segment lost 2 bases and the V segment lost 6 bases, leaving 8 bases of the junction unmatched. The CDR3 totals 15 residues. The CDR3 DNA reads as TGCGCCAGCACCTGGGCTAGCGGGGGAACCTACGAGCAGTACTTC. This sequence encodes CASTWASGGTYEQYF.

CDR3: CSVSSTGTNNEKLFF. The CDR3 coding sequence is TGCAGCGTTTCCTCGACAGGGACGAATAATGAAAAACTGTTTTTT. The rearrangement joins TRBV29-1 to TRBJ1-4; 7 bases are shared with TRBD1. Germline CDR1 and CDR2: SQVTM and ANQGSEA. Unmatched junction bases numbered 10, after V lost 5 bases and J lost 4 bases. CDR3 size: 15 residues.

The gene calls are TRBV11-1 and TRBJ1-1; a possible D gene is TRBD1 (6 bases). The germline gives CDR1 SGHAT, CDR2 FQDESV (reference sequence). The CDR3 is made up of 15 amino acids. V lost 5 bases and J lost 4, with 17 bases in between. Here the CDR3 reads CASSRGRRGRTEAFF. The CDR3, as DNA: TGTGCCAGCAGCCGGGGGCGCAGGGGCCGCACTGAAGCTTTCTTT.

This chain links TRBV6-1 with TRBJ2-3, with D perhaps matching TRBD1 (6 bases). This CDR3 has 13 residues. Per the germline V gene, CDR1 is MNHNS and CDR2 is SASEGT. Trimming stripped 4 bases from V and 2 bases from J, with 7 bases between. CDR3 loop: CASSGTATDTQYF. The CDR3 nucleotides are TGTGCCAGCAGTGGGACAGCCACAGATACGCAGTATTTT.

The chain joins TRBV6-1 to TRBJ2-2; D is perhaps TRBD1 (6 bases). V was trimmed by 2 bases and J by 2 bases, leaving 12 bases between them. The CDR3 loop spans 16 amino acids. Germline V lookup: CDR1 MNHNS, CDR2 SASEGT. The DNA for the CDR3 is TGTGCCAGCAGTGAACGGGGACAACTAAACACCGGGGAGCTGTTTTTT. It is translated as CASSERGQLNTGELFF.

The J gene is TRBJ2-1, the V gene TRBV24-1, with D tentatively TRBD1 (6 bases). Trimming stripped 1 base from V and 10 bases from J, with 19 bases between. This CDR3 has 16 amino acids. CDR1 is KGHDR, CDR2 SFDVKD, per germline. The CDR3 DNA reads TGTGCCACCAGTGATTTTGGGGACATCGGCCGAAGGGAGCAGTTCTTC. Its protein product is CATSDFGDIGRREQFF.

The gene calls are TRBV6-5 and TRBJ2-7; tentatively, D is TRBD1 (6 bases). The V end lost 11 bases, the J end lost 5 bases, and 16 bases lay between the germline ends. The CDR3 length is 12 residues. Per germline, CDR1 MNHEY and CDR2 SVGAGI. The DNA of the CDR3 is TGTGCCGGGCTCGGACAGAGCGACGAGCAGTACTTC. As protein: CAGLGQSDEQYF.

V is TRBV19 and J is TRBJ2-7; D may be TRBD2 (5 bases). CDR1 and CDR2 from the germline V gene are LNHDA and SQIVND (reference sequence). V lost 6 bases and J 3 bases, leaving 18 bases between the germline ends. The CDR3 is 15 residues long. The CDR3 region is CASSHRRSVVYEQYF. The CDR3 region has the DNA TGTGCCAGTAGCCATAGGAGGAGCGTCGTCTACGAGCAGTACTTC.

The chain recombines TRBV7-3 with TRBJ1-3; D is perhaps TRBD1 (6 bases). Trimming stripped 5 bases from V and 0 bases from J, with 14 bases between. The CDR3 runs to 16 residues. Germline values: CDR1 SGHTA, CDR2 FQGTGA. CDR3 loop: CASSQGPVSSGNTIYF. The CDR3 nucleotides are TGTGCCAGCAGCCAGGGGCCAGTCAGCTCTGGAAACACCATATATTTT.

Points on this clone: One end of the junction varies from germline; a read error may be responsible. The genes are TRBV6-4 and TRBJ2-1; 9 bases map to TRBD1. The CDR3 is 13 residues long. The V gene's germline CDR1 is MRHNA and CDR2 SNTAGT. CDR3 DNA sequence: TGTGCCAGTAGTGACAGGGGGACAAATGAGCAGTTCTTC. This sequence encodes CASSDRGTNEQFF.

The rearrangement links TRBV6-1 to TRBJ1-1, with unresolved D. V lost 3 bases, J lost 7 bases, and 12 bases lay in between. Germline V gives CDR1 MNHNS, CDR2 SASEGT. This CDR3 spans 13 amino acids. The CDR3 is CASSDYGNGEAFF. CDR3 sequence (DNA): TGTGCCAGCAGTGATTATGGGAACGGTGAAGCTTTCTTT.

As DNA, the CDR3 is TGTGCCAGCAGCTCTAGCGGGGGACAAAACGAGCAGTACTTC. The encoded protein is CASSSSGGQNEQYF. The chain links TRBV7-3 to TRBJ2-7, with 10 bases aligning to TRBD2. Germline trimming cut 4 bases from V and 5 bases from J; bases unmatched to any gene: 5. This CDR3 contains 14 residues. Germline CDR1 SGHTA, CDR2 FQGTGA.

This rearrangement joins TRBV5-6 to TRBJ2-1, with D possibly being TRBD1 (6 bases). V was pared by 1 base and J by 6 bases, with 14 bases between. The germline CDR1 and CDR2 sequences are SGHDT and YYEEEE. The CDR3 length is 15 residues. CDR3 sequence: CASSLYGGAVNEQFF. The CDR3 DNA follows: TGTGCCAGCAGCTTGTATGGGGGCGCGGTCAATGAGCAGTTCTTC. Drawing the rest from reference TRBV5-6 and TRBJ2-1, the complete variable domain is DAGVTQSPTHLIKTRGQQVTLRCSPKSGHDTVSWYQQALGQGPQFIFQYYEEEERQRGNFPDRFSGHQFPNYSSELNVNALLLGDSALYLCASSLYGGAVNEQFFGPGTRLTVL.

The genes are TRBV18 and TRBJ1-5; D unclear. Germline CDR1 is KGHSH and CDR2 is LQKENI. The CDR3 totals 16 residues. The germline V and J ends were trimmed by 2 bases and 2 bases, with 13 bases remaining between them. The CDR3 spells CASSPGGVNGNQPQHF. CDR3 DNA sequence: TGTGCCAGCTCACCAGGTGGGGTGAACGGCAATCAGCCCCAGCATTTT.

This clone appeared a few times. V usage is TRBV3-1 (or the pseudogene TRBV3-2) and J usage is TRBJ2-2; D tentatively reads TRBD1 or TRBD2 (5 bases each). Germline V gene data show CDR1 as LGHDT and CDR2 as YNNKEL (reference sequence). This CDR3 spans 16 amino acids. Trimming removed 1 base at V and 4 bases at J, with 13 bases between. As DNA, the CDR3 is TGTGCCAGCAGCCAAGCACCTAGCAGGGTCACCGGGGAGCTGTTTTTT. This sequence encodes CASSQAPSRVTGELFF.

This clone occurred once. V is TRBV29-1 and J is TRBJ2-5; no clear D gene. CDR3 length: 15 amino acids. Per germline, CDR1 SQVTM and CDR2 ANQGSEA. The V end was cut by 4 bases, the J end by 2 bases, with 17 bases between. CDR3: CSVVGRASRQETQYF. Here the CDR3 DNA reads TGCAGCGTTGTGGGCCGAGCCTCTAGGCAAGAGACCCAGTACTTC.

This chain joins TRBV7-2 and TRBJ1-2; possible D gene TRBD1, 5 bases. Germline assignment: CDR1 SGHTA and CDR2 FQGNSA. V lost 4 bases, J lost 8 bases, and 20 bases lay in between. This CDR3 spans 15 amino acids. The CDR3 sequence: CASSSRGDLPGGYTF. The CDR3 DNA reads as TGTGCCAGCAGCTCCCGGGGGGACCTCCCGGGCGGCTACACCTTC.